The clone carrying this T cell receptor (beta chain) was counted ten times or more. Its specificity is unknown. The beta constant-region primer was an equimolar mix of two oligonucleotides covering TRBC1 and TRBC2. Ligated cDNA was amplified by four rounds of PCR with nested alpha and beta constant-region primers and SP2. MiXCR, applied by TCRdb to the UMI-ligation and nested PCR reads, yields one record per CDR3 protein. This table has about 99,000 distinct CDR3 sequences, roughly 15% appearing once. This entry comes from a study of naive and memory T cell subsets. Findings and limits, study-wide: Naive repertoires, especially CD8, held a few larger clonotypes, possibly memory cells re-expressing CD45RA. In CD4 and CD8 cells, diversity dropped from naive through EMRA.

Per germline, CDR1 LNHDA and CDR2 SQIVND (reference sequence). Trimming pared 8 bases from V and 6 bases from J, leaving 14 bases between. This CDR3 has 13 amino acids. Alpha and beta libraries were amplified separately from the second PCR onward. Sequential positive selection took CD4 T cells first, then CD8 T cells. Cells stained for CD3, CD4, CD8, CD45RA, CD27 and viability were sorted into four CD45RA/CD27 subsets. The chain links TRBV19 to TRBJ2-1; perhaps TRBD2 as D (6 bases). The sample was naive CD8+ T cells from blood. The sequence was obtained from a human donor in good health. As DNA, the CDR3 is TGTGCCAGTTACAGTGGAGGGGTCAATGAGCAGTTCTTC. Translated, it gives CASYSGGVNEQFF. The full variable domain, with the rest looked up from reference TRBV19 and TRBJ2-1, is DGGITQSPKYLFRKEGQNVTLSCEQNLNHDAMYWYRQDPGQGLRLIYYSQIVNDFQKGDIAEGYSVSREKKESFPLTVTSAQKNPTAFYLCASYSGGVNEQFFGPGTRLTVL.